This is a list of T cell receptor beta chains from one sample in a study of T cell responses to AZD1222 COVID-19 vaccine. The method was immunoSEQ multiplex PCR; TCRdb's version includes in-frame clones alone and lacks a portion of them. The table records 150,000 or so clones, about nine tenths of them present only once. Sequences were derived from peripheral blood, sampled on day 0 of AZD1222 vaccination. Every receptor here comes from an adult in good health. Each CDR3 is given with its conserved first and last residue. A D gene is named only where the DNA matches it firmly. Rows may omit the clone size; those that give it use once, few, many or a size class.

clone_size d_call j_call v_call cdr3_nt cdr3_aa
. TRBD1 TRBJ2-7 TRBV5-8 TGTGCCAGCAGCCTAGGACAGGGTTTTTCCTACGAGCAGTACTTC CASSLGQGFSYEQYF
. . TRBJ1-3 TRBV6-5 TGTGCCAGCAGTTACTCGCGGTGGCAGCTGGGAAACACCATATATTTT CASSYSRWQLGNTIYF
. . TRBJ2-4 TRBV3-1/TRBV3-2 TGTGCCAGCAGCCAAGATGAGCGCATTCAGTACTTC CASSQDERIQYF
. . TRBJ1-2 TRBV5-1 TGCGCCAGCAGCTTAGCAGGGGACTATGGCTACACCTTC CASSLAGDYGYTF
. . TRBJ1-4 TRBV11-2 TGTGCCAGCAGCTTAGCCTTGGGTGAAAAACTGTTTTTT CASSLALGEKLFF
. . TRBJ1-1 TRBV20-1 TGCAGTGCTAGTCCCGGGTGGGATGAAGCTTTCTTT CSASPGWDEAFF
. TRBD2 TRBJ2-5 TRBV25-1 TGTGCCAGCGGGAGGAGCGGGGGGGCACAAGAGACCCAGTACTTC CASGRSGGAQETQYF
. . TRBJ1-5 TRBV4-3 TGCGCCAGCAGCCAAACGAGGGTACAGCCCCAGCATTTT CASSQTRVQPQHF
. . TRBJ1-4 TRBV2 TGTGCCAGCAGTGCCGTCATCGGGACGATACAACCAAAACTGTTTTTT CASSAVIGTIQPKLFF
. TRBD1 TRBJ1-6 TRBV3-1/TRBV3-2 TGTGCCAGCAGCCAGGGACAGGGGTATTCACCCCTCCACTTT CASSQGQGYSPLHF
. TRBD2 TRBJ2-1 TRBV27 TGTGCCAGCAGTCACCGACTAGCGGGGGAACCTAATGAGCAGTTCTTC CASSHRLAGEPNEQFF
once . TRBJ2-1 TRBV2 TGTGCCAGCAGTGAACTCTCCTACAATGAGCAGTTCTTC CASSELSYNEQFF
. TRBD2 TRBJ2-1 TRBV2 TGTGCCAGCAGTGAAGAGTTAGCGGGGCCTTACAATGAGCAGTTCTTC CASSEELAGPYNEQFF
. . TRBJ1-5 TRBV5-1 TGCGCCAGCAGCGAGGTAGGGGGTCAGCCCCAGCATTTT CASSEVGGQPQHF
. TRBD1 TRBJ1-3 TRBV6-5 TGTGCCAGCTGCGAGGACAGGGGCAGGAACACCATATATTTT CASCEDRGRNTIYF
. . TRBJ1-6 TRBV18 TGTGCCAGCTCACCCGTGGGGATGAATTCACCCCTCCACTTT CASSPVGMNSPLHF
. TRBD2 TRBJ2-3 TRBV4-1 TGCGCCAGCAGCCAGTTGGGGGGGAAAGGCACAGATACGCAGTATTTT CASSQLGGKGTDTQYF
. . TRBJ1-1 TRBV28 TGTGCCAGCTGGGGGTCGTGGATCGGAGCTGAAGCTTTCTTT CASWGSWIGAEAFF
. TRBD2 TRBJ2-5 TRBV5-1 TGCGCCAGCAGCCTCGGGACTAGCGGGGGGGCCGCCCAGTACTTC CASSLGTSGGAAQYF
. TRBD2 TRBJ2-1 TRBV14 TGTGCCAGCAGCCAAGATGAGCGGGGGGCTTCGTACAATGAGCAGTTCTTC CASSQDERGASYNEQFF
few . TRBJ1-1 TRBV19 TGTGCCAGTAGTCCCCTGGAGGGGGTACGGAACACTGAAGCTTTCTTT CASSPLEGVRNTEAFF
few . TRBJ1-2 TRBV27 TGTGCCAGCAGTTTATTGGGTGGTAACTATGGCTACACCTTC CASSLLGGNYGYTF
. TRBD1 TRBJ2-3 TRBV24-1 TGTGCCACCAGTGACGCTCCGGGACAGGGCACAGATACGCAGTATTTT CATSDAPGQGTDTQYF
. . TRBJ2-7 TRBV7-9 TGTGCCAGCAGCTCCGAAGGGGGTTTGGCCGAGCAGTACTTC CASSSEGGLAEQYF
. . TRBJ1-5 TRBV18 TGTGCCAGCTCACCGGGTAGCAATCAGCCCCAGCATTTT CASSPGSNQPQHF
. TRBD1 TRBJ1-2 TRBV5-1 TGCGCCAGCAGCCAAGGGACAGCGGGTCCCTATGGCTACACCTTC CASSQGTAGPYGYTF
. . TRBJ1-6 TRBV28 TGTGCCAGCATACTACACGGGGGAGGCTCACCCCTCCACTTT CASILHGGGSPLHF
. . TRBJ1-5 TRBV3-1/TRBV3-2 TGTGCCAGCAGCCAAGGGGGGCAGCCCCAGCATTTT CASSQGGQPQHF
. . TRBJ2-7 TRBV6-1 TGTGCCAGCAGTGAAGGAACAGAACCCCTATCCTACGAGCAGTACTTC CASSEGTEPLSYEQYF
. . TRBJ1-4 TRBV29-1 TGCAGCGCTCGGGGCGTTGCAACTAATGAAAAACTGTTTTTT CSARGVATNEKLFF
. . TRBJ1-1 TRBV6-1 TGTGCCAGCAGTGAACCGGCAGGGGAGGGGACTGAAGCTTTCTTT CASSEPAGEGTEAFF
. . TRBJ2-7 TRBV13 TGTGCCAGCAGACCCCGGGGGTCGTCCCTGAGCGAGCAGTACTTC CASRPRGSSLSEQYF
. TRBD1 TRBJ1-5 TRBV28 TGTGCCAGCAGTCCGGGACAGGGCCATCAGCCCCAGCATTTT CASSPGQGHQPQHF
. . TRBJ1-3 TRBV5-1 TGCGCCAGCAGTTCCGACGCCAGCTCTGGAAACACCATATATTTT CASSSDASSGNTIYF
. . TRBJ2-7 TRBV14 TGTGCCAGCAGTCCAAGATTCAGGGTTGACGAGCAGTACTTC CASSPRFRVDEQYF
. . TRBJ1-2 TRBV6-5 TGTGCCAGCAGTTCCCACTTATATGGCTACACCTTC CASSSHLYGYTF
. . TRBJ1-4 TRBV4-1 TGCGCCAGCAGCCAGTCCAATGAAAAACTGTTTTTT CASSQSNEKLFF
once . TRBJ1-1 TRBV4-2 TGTGCCAGCAGCCAAGATCAGGGGCGGAACACTGAAGCTTTCTTT CASSQDQGRNTEAFF
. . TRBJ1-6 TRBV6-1 TGTGCCAGCAGTGAAGCAGATACCAATTCACCCCTCCACTTT CASSEADTNSPLHF
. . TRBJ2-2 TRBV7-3 TGTGCCAGCAGCTTAAATATAGACCGACCGGCCGGGGAGCTGTTTTTT CASSLNIDRPAGELFF
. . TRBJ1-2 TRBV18 TGTGCCAGCTCACCAGAGGCAAACTATGGCTACACCTTC CASSPEANYGYTF
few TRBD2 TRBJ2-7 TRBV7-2 TGTGCCAGCAGCTTAGGCCCCGGGAGGGGTTACTTC CASSLGPGRGYF
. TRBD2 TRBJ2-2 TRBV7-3 TGTGCCAGCAGCGCCACTAGCGGATCAAACACCGGGGAGCTGTTTTTT CASSATSGSNTGELFF
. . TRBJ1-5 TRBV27 TGTGCCAGCAGCCTAGCAGTGGATCAGCCCCAGCATTTT CASSLAVDQPQHF
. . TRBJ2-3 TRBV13 TGTGCCAGCACCAAGGGACTTAGATACACAGATACGCAGTATTTT CASTKGLRYTDTQYF